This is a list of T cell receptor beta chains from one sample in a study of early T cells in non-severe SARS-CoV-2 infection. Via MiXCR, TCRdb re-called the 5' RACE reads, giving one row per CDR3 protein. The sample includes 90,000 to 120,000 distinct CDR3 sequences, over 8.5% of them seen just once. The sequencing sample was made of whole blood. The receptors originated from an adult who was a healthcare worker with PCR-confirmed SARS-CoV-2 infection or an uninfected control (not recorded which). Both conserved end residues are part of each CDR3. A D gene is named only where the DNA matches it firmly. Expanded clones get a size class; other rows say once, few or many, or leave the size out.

CASSSFNRDRAPEQYF,TGTGCCAGCAGCTCGTTTAACCGGGACAGGGCGCCCGAGCAGTACTTC,TRBV7-2,TRBJ2-7,TRBD1,many
CASSLGTTGGYNPLPTSTDTQYF,TGTGCCAGCAGCTTAGGAACCACAGGGGGATACAACCCCCTACCCACTAGCACAGATACGCAGTATTTT,TRBV7-9,TRBJ2-3,TRBD1,.
CASSLRESTGELFF,TGTGCCAGCAGCTTAAGGGAGAGCACCGGGGAGCTGTTTTTT,TRBV13,TRBJ2-2,.,many
CASSLSTAGGTEAFF,TGTGCCAGCAGCCTGAGTACGGCGGGCGGCACTGAAGCTTTCTTT,TRBV28,TRBJ1-1,.,few
CASSWGLAGGPGETQYF,TGTGCCAGCAGCTGGGGACTAGCGGGAGGGCCTGGAGAGACCCAGTACTTC,TRBV7-2,TRBJ2-5,TRBD2,many
CASSSRGQAPSEQYF,TGTGCCAGCAGCTCCCGGGGGCAGGCCCCTTCCGAGCAGTACTTC,TRBV7-9,TRBJ2-7,.,.
CASRHGPSSGRASLEQYF,TGTGCCAGCAGACATGGGCCCTCTAGCGGGAGGGCTTCCCTCGAGCAGTACTTC,TRBV12-3/TRBV12-4,TRBJ2-7,TRBD2,many
CASIPPLAGGHNEQFF,TGTGCCAGCATCCCACCTCTAGCTGGCGGACACAATGAGCAGTTCTTC,TRBV9,TRBJ2-1,.,.
CSARDRGQLPYEQYF,TGCAGTGCTAGAGATCGGGGACAGCTACCTTACGAGCAGTACTTC,TRBV20-1,TRBJ2-7,TRBD1,many
CAISESIPNSNSPLHF,TGTGCCATCAGTGAGTCGATTCCTAACAGTAATTCACCCCTCCACTTT,TRBV10-3,TRBJ1-6,.,many
CASSNQETQYF,TGTGCCAGCAGCAACCAAGAGACCCAGTACTTC,TRBV5-6,TRBJ2-5,.,many
CASSDKIIATLNTGELFF,TGTGCCAGCAGCGATAAGATTATTGCTACCCTGAACACCGGGGAGCTGTTTTTT,TRBV9,TRBJ2-2,.,many
CASSPVASWEQFF,TGTGCCAGCAGCCCAGTTGCCAGTTGGGAGCAGTTCTTC,TRBV7-7,TRBJ2-1,.,.
CASSPGRVPDTQYF,TGTGCCAGCTCACCAGGCAGGGTGCCAGATACGCAGTATTTT,TRBV18,TRBJ2-3,.,many
CASTDRIKETQYF,TGTGCCAGCACGGACAGGATAAAAGAGACCCAGTACTTC,TRBV6-2/TRBV6-3,TRBJ2-5,TRBD1,.
CASSQEVWSARGNEQFF,TGCGCCAGCAGCCAAGAGGTTTGGTCAGCGAGGGGTAATGAGCAGTTCTTC,TRBV4-3,TRBJ2-1,.,.
CSARDLLEQFF,TGCAGTGCTAGAGACCTCCTTGAGCAGTTCTTC,TRBV20-1,TRBJ2-1,.,many
CASSQEGSGTGELFF,TGTGCCAGCAGCCAAGAAGGGTCGGGCACCGGGGAGCTGTTTTTT,TRBV3-1,TRBJ2-2,.,many
CAPQAGEGDSPLHF,TGTGCCCCTCAGGCAGGGGAAGGGGATTCACCCCTCCACTTT,TRBV27,TRBJ1-6,.,few
CASSQAASGRLTDTQYF,TGTGCCAGCAGCCAAGCGGCTAGCGGGAGGTTGACAGATACGCAGTATTTT,TRBV3-1,TRBJ2-3,TRBD2,.
CASSPGTDRGGYTF,TGTGCCAGCTCACCGGGGACGGATCGCGGCGGCTACACCTTC,TRBV18,TRBJ1-2,.,many
CSVGIAGDYEQYF,TGCAGCGTTGGGATAGCGGGAGACTACGAGCAGTACTTC,TRBV29-1,TRBJ2-7,TRBD2,few
CASSLGGFVDYEQYF,TGTGCCAGCAGTTTGGGGGGCTTCGTGGACTACGAGCAGTACTTC,TRBV12-3/TRBV12-4,TRBJ2-7,.,few
CASSRYDWTDSYEQYF,TGTGCCAGCTCACGGTACGATTGGACGGACTCCTACGAGCAGTACTTC,TRBV18,TRBJ2-7,.,many
CASSHRGPDDEQFF,TGTGCCAGCAGCCACCGAGGACCGGACGATGAGCAGTTCTTC,TRBV3-1,TRBJ2-1,.,many
CASSPGTGERETQYF,TGTGCCAGCAGCCCAGGGACGGGGGAGAGGGAGACCCAGTACTTC,TRBV7-9,TRBJ2-5,.,few
CSVGLAGVEQFF,TGCAGCGTTGGACTAGCGGGGGTGGAGCAGTTCTTC,TRBV29-1,TRBJ2-1,TRBD2,.
CASVIKYF,TGTGCCAGCGTGATAAAGTACTTC,TRBV27,TRBJ2-4,.,few
CSARVWALQTYEQYF,TGCAGTGCTAGAGTTTGGGCGCTTCAAACCTACGAGCAGTACTTC,TRBV20-1,TRBJ2-7,.,.
CASSLGAGWAYEQYF,TGTGCCAGCAGTTTAGGGGCGGGTTGGGCCTACGAGCAGTACTTC,TRBV12-3/TRBV12-4,TRBJ2-7,.,.
CASSLDGGRVATQYF,TGTGCCAGCAGCTTAGATGGTGGCAGGGTGGCGACCCAGTACTTC,TRBV7-9,TRBJ2-5,.,few